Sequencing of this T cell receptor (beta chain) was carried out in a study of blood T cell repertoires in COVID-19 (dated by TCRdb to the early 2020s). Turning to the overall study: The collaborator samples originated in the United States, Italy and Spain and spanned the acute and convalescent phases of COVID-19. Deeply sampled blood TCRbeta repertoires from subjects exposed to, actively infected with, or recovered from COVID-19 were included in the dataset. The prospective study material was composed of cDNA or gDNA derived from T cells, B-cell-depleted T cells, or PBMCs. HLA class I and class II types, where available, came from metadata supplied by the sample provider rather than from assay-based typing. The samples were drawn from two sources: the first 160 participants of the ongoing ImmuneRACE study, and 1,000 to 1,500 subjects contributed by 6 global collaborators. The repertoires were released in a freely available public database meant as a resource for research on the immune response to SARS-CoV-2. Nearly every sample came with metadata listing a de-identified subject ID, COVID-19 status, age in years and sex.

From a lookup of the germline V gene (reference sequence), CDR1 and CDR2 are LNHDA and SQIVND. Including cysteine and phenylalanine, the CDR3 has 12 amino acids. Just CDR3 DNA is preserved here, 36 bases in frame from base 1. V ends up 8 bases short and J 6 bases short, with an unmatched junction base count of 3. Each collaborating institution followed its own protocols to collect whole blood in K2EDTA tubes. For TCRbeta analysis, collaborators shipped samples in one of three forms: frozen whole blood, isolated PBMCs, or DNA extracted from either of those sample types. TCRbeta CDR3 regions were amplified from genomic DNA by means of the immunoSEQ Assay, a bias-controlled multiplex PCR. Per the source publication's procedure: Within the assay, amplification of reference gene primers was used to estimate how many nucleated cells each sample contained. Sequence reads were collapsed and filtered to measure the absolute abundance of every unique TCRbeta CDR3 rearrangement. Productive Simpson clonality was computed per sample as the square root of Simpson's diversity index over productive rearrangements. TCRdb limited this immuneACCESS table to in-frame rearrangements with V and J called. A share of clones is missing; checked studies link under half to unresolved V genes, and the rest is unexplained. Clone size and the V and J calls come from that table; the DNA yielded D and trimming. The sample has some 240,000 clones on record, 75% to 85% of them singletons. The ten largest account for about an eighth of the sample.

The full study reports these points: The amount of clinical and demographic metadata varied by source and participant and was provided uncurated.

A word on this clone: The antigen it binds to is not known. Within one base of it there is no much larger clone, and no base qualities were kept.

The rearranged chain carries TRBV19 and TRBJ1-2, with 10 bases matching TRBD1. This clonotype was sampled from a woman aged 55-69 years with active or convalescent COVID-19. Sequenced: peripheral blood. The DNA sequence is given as TGTGCCAGTTCGGACAGGGGGGATGGCTACACCTTC. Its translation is CASSDRGDGYTF.